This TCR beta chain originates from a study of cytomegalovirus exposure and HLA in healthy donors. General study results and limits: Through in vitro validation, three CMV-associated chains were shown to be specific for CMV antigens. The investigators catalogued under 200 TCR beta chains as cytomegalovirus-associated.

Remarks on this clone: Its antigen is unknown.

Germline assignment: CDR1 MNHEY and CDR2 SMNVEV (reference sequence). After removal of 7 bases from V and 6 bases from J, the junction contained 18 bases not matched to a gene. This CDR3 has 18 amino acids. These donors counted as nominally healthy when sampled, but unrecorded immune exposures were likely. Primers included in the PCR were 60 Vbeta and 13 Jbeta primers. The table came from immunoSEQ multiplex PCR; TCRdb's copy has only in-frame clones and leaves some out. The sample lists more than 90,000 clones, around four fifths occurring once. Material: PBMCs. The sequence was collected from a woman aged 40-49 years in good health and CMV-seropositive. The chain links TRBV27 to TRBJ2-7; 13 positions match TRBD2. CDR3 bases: TGTGCCAGCACCCGTCTTGGGACTAGCGGGACACCCTGGACCGAGCAGTACTTC. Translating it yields CASTRLGTSGTPWTEQYF.